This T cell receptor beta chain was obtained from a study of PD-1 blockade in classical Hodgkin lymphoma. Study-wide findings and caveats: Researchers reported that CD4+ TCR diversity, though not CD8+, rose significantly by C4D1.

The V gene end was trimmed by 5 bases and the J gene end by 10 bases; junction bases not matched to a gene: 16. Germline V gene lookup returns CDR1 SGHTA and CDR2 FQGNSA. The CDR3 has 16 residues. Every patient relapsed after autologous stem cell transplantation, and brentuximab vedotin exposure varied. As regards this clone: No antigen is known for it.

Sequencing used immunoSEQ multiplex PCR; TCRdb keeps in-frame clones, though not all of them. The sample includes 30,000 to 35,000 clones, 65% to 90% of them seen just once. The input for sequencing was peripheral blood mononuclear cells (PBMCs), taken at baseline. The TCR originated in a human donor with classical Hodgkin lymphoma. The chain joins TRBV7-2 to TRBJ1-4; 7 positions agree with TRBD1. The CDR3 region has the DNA TGTGCCAGCAGCGCCGGACAGGTGCAATCTTCGGGAAAACTGTTTTTT. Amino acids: CASSAGQVQSSGKLFF.